A single sample gave rise to the 27 T cell receptor beta chains below, sequenced in a study of radiotherapy plus CTLA-4 blockade in lung cancer. Sequencing was performed with immunoSEQ multiplex PCR; in TCRdb, only in-frame clones are kept and a portion is missing. Altogether 9,500 to 15,000 clones are present, 80% to 90% being singletons, with the ten largest covering 25% to 30%. The sequences come from peripheral blood, collected from a patient treated with radiotherapy plus ipilimumab. These receptors were taken from a human donor with non-small cell lung cancer that progressed on radiotherapy plus ipilimumab.

The CDR3 nucleotides read TGTGCCAGCAGCCAGGGGTGGTCCTCGGTCGAGCAGTACTTC. It yields the protein CASSQGWSSVEQYF. V gene TRBV14 combines with J gene TRBJ2-7; D not resolved. Germline V CDR1 and CDR2: SGHDN, FVKESK. CDR3 length: 14 amino acids. V was cut by 3 bases and J by 6 bases, with 15 bases left in between.

The DNA for the CDR3 is TGTGCCAGCAGCCAAGATTTCCAGGCCAGGGGACTCACAGATACGCAGTATTTT. This gives the protein CASSQDFQARGLTDTQYF. The chain couples TRBV4-2 to TRBJ2-3; D may match TRBD1 or TRBD2 (6 bases each). V dropped 0 bases and J dropped 2 bases, with 18 bases sitting between them. CDR3 size: 18 residues. Germline CDR1 and CDR2: LGHNA and YNFKEQ.

This sequence joins TRBV19 and TRBJ1-2, with D possibly being TRBD1 (5 bases). This CDR3 is built from 13 residues. Germline assignment: CDR1 LNHDA and CDR2 SQIVND (reference sequence). Trimming cost V 6 bases and J 11 bases, with 19 bases left between them. The CDR3 spells CASRKAGRLGYTF. The CDR3 bases are TGTGCCAGTAGGAAAGCGGGACGCTTGGGGTACACCTTC.

The genes are TRBV18 and TRBJ1-2, with 10 bases lining up with TRBD1. Germline values: CDR1 KGHSH, CDR2 LQKENI. There are 15 residues in the CDR3. After removal of 4 bases from V and 2 bases from J, the junction contained 4 bases not matched to a gene. The CDR3 loop is CASSLDRGLNYGYTF. CDR3 in DNA: TGTGCCAGCTCACTCGACAGGGGGCTCAACTATGGCTACACCTTC.

The genes are TRBV10-3 and TRBJ2-1; 9 nucleotides agree with TRBD2. Trimming took 5 bases from V and 7 from J; bases not matched to a gene: 9. Germline loops: CDR1 ENHRY, CDR2 SYGVKD. The CDR3 is 15 residues long. The CDR3: CAISPPGGGGNEQFF. The CDR3 nucleotides are TGTGCCATCAGTCCCCCGGGCGGGGGGGGGAATGAGCAGTTCTTC.

This clone occurred a few times. The J gene is TRBJ1-2, the V gene TRBV10-3; unclear D gene. CDR3 length equals 13 residues. Germline lookup yields CDR1 ENHRY and CDR2 SYGVKD. Trimming left V 3 bases short and J 7 bases short, with 12 bases between. Written as DNA, the CDR3 is TGTGCCATCAGTGAAGGTCCGGGGTCTGGCTACACCTTC. Translation gives CAISEGPGSGYTF.

The chain has TRBV2 and TRBJ1-5; D is ambiguous. This CDR3 spans 12 amino acids. CDR1 and CDR2 from the germline V gene are SNHLY and FYNNEI. V lost 2 bases, J lost 7 bases, and 6 bases lay in between. The CDR3 reads CASSEWKQPQHF. CDR3 sequence (DNA): TGTGCCAGCAGTGAATGGAAGCAGCCCCAGCATTTT.

This chain connects TRBV19 to TRBJ2-1; 11 bases match TRBD2. CDR3 length: 16 residues. The V segment lost 4 bases and the J segment 8 bases; nucleotides outside the gene matches: 10. From germline, CDR1 is LNHDA and CDR2 SQIVND (reference sequence). This CDR3 is CASSNYVAGGRYEQFF. The DNA of the CDR3 is TGTGCCAGTAGTAATTATGTAGCGGGGGGGCGATATGAGCAGTTCTTC. Full variable domain (remainder filled in from reference TRBV19 and TRBJ2-1): DGGITQSPKYLFRKEGQNVTLSCEQNLNHDAMYWYRQDPGQGLRLIYYSQIVNDFQKGDIAEGYSVSREKKESFPLTVTSAQKNPTAFYLCASSNYVAGGRYEQFFGPGTRLTVL.

This clone was seen a handful of times. The rearrangement joins TRBV10-3 to TRBJ2-1; D is unresolved. Looked up from germline, CDR1 is ENHRY and CDR2 is SYGVKD. The V end lost 6 bases, the J end lost 4 bases, and 13 bases lay between the germline ends. The CDR3 extends over 14 amino acids. This CDR3 is CAIRYSDIYNEQFF. DNA of the CDR3: TGTGCCATCAGATATAGTGACATTTACAATGAGCAGTTCTTC.

This rearrangement joins TRBV6-5 to TRBJ1-5; perhaps TRBD1 as D (5 bases). CDR3 length: 15 residues. With 6 bases removed from V and 0 bases from J, the gap between germline ends came to 12 bases. Germline V gene lookup returns CDR1 MNHEY and CDR2 SVGAGI. CDR3: CASRLDSDSNQPQHF. In DNA, the CDR3 is TGTGCCAGCAGATTAGACAGTGATAGCAATCAGCCCCAGCATTTT.

CDR3 bases: TGCGCCAGCAGCTTGAGCGGGTCGGGAAAGACTGAAGCTTTCTTT. Translation: CASSLSGSGKTEAFF. The chain couples TRBV5-1 to TRBJ1-1; D gene ambiguous. The CDR3 totals 15 residues. Germline-derived CDR1 and CDR2 are SGHRS and YFSETQ. V was pared by 1 base and J by 5 bases, with 15 bases between.

The V gene is TRBV15, the J gene TRBJ2-3; 7 nucleotides agree with TRBD2. Germline V lookup: CDR1 LNHNV, CDR2 YYDKDF (reference sequence). The CDR3 covers 15 residues. V lost 2 bases to trimming and J lost 3 bases; unmatched junction nucleotides: 5. The CDR3 reads CATSRNSGGTDTQYF. In nucleotides, the CDR3 is TGTGCCACCAGCAGAAATTCCGGGGGGACAGATACGCAGTATTTT.

The chain employs TRBV4-3 and TRBJ2-1; the D gene is possibly TRBD2 (6 bases). Germline V lookup: CDR1 LGHNA, CDR2 YSLEER. The CDR3 has 16 amino acids. The V end lost 4 bases, the J end lost 0 bases, and 13 bases lay between the germline ends. The CDR3 DNA sequence: TGCGCCAGCAGCCGGGGACTGTATAGCTCCTACAATGAGCAGTTCTTC. This codes for CASSRGLYSSYNEQFF.

The chain links TRBV7-3 to TRBJ2-2, with 10 bases fitting TRBD1. The trim removed 5 bases at V and 1 base at J, leaving 7 bases unmatched. There are 17 residues in the CDR3. Looked up from germline, CDR1 is SGHTA and CDR2 is FQGTGA. This CDR3 is CASSPSRDRGNTGELFF. For the CDR3, the DNA is TGTGCCAGCAGCCCAAGTCGGGACAGGGGGAACACCGGGGAGCTGTTTTTT.

J is TRBJ2-7 and V is TRBV5-1; TRBD1 agrees at 10 bases. The V gene's germline CDR1 is SGHRS and CDR2 YFSETQ. The CDR3 extends over 16 amino acids. Trimming removed 3 bases from V and 6 bases from J; junction bases left unmatched: 12. DNA for the CDR3: TGCGCCAGCAGCTCGGACCCCGGGACAGGGGCCAGCGAGCAGTACTTC. Amino acid sequence: CASSSDPGTGASEQYF.

The CDR3 DNA reads as TGCGCCAGCAGCTTGGATACCGGGGAGGGTCGGCAGCCCCAGCATTTT. It yields the protein CASSLDTGEGRQPQHF. V is TRBV5-1 and J is TRBJ1-5; no reliable D call. CDR3 length: 16 amino acids. V lost 0 bases and J 7 bases, leaving 17 bases between the germline ends. Per the germline V gene, CDR1 is SGHRS and CDR2 is YFSETQ. Full variable domain (rest looked up from reference TRBV5-1 and TRBJ1-5): KAGVTQTPRYLIKTRGQQVTLSCSPISGHRSVSWYQQTPGQGLQFLFEYFSETQRNKGNFPGRFSGRQFSNSRSEMNVSTLELGDSALYLCASSLDTGEGRQPQHFGDGTRLSIL.

This chain uses TRBV6-6 with TRBJ1-6, with a weak D call TRBD1 (5 bases). The CDR3 extends over 14 amino acids. Germline lookup yields CDR1 MNHNY and CDR2 SVGAGI (reference sequence). Trimming stripped 7 bases from V and 9 bases from J, with 16 bases between. Written as DNA, the CDR3 is TGTGCCAGCACCAATGGGGGGGTTAGTTCACCCCTCCACTTT. Translated, it gives CASTNGGVSSPLHF.

CDR3 residues: CASSTAGSSGNTIYF. The CDR3 region has the DNA TGTGCCAGCAGCACCGCAGGCAGCTCTGGAAACACCATATATTTT. The rearrangement uses TRBV9 and TRBJ1-3; unclear D gene. In germline, CDR1 is SGDLS, CDR2 YYNGEE. Trimming pared 4 bases from V and 0 bases from J, leaving 11 bases between. The CDR3 runs to 15 residues.

With regard to this clone: Within the sample, other DNA sequences also encode this same CDR3. V gene TRBV5-1 combines with J gene TRBJ2-2, with a weak D call TRBD1 (6 bases). Germline V CDR1 and CDR2: SGHRS, YFSETQ. The V end lost 0 bases, the J end lost 1 base, and 7 bases lay between the germline ends. The CDR3 runs 15 residues. CDR3 region: CASSLDRVNTGELFF. DNA of the CDR3: TGCGCCAGCAGCTTGGACAGGGTGAACACCGGGGAGCTGTTTTTT.

The chain links TRBV19 to TRBJ2-3; TRBD2 matches at 7 bases. The V segment lost 7 bases and the J segment 2 bases; nucleotides outside the gene matches: 6. There are 14 residues in the CDR3. Germline CDR1 and CDR2: LNHDA and SQIVND (reference sequence). In DNA form, the CDR3 reads TGTGCCAGTAATGACCGGGGGGTCACAGATACGCAGTATTTT. The encoded protein is CASNDRGVTDTQYF.

V gene TRBV2 combines with J gene TRBJ2-7; TRBD2 agrees at 9 bases. Germline V gives CDR1 SNHLY, CDR2 FYNNEI. J was trimmed by 3 bases and V by 1 base; bases with no gene match: 13. The CDR3 contains 18 residues. The CDR3 reads CASSEGPASGGFNYEQYF. CDR3 DNA sequence: TGTGCCAGCAGTGAAGGGCCAGCCAGCGGGGGGTTCAACTACGAGCAGTACTTC. Based on the CDR3 plus reference TRBV2 and TRBJ2-7, the full variable domain is EPEVTQTPSHQVTQMGQEVILRCVPISNHLYFYWYRQILGQKVEFLVSFYNNEISEKSEIFDDQFSVERPDGSNFTLKIRSTKLEDSAMYFCASSEGPASGGFNYEQYFGPGTRLTVT.

This clone was observed a single time. The chain combines TRBV2 with TRBJ2-2; D is perhaps TRBD2 (6 bases). This CDR3 is built from 15 residues. CDR1 and CDR2 from the germline V gene are SNHLY and FYNNEI. V was cut by 6 bases and J by 5 bases, with 16 bases left in between. CDR3 coding DNA: TGTGCCAGCAGCGCCGAAGGGACTTTAACCGGGGAGCTGTTTTTT. Residues: CASSAEGTLTGELFF.

There are a few counts of this clone. As DNA, the CDR3 is TGTGCCATCAGTGATACGGTGCAGCCCCAGCATTTT. Translating gives CAISDTVQPQHF. This rearrangement joins TRBV10-3 to TRBJ1-5; no reliable D call. V was pared by 3 bases and J by 7 bases, with 7 bases between. Germline-derived CDR1 and CDR2 are ENHRY and SYGVKD. The length of the CDR3 is 12 residues.

In this sample, this clone is medium-sized. The chain carries TRBV20-1 and TRBJ1-2; D remains ambiguous. The CDR3 spans 10 residues. Per the germline V gene, CDR1 is DFQATT and CDR2 is SNEGSKA (reference sequence). Trimming pared 5 bases from V and 8 bases from J, leaving 9 bases between. CDR3 amino acids: CSAGESGYTF. Written as DNA, the CDR3 is TGCAGTGCTGGGGAATCCGGCTACACCTTC.

The chain joins TRBV7-3 to TRBJ2-5; 8 bases fit TRBD2. The CDR3 covers 15 residues. Trimming cost V 5 bases and J 4 bases; bases outside gene matches: 9. The germline CDR1 and CDR2 sequences are SGHTA and FQGTGA. Here the CDR3 DNA reads TGTGCCAGCAGCCCCAGCGGGGGCCAAGGAGAGACCCAGTACTTC. It specifies CASSPSGGQGETQYF.

The genes are TRBV4-1 and TRBJ2-3, with 9 bases aligning to TRBD2. The V and J ends lost 0 bases and 3 bases, in that order; junction bases with no gene match: 10. The CDR3 spans 18 residues. CDR1 and CDR2 (germline): MGHRA, YSYEKL. The DNA for the CDR3 is TGCGCCAGCAGCCAAGAAGGAAGGACTAGCGTCTCGACAGATACGCAGTATTTT. It is translated as CASSQEGRTSVSTDTQYF.

A word on this clone: Relative to the germline gene, one junction end is altered; a read error may explain this. The rearrangement joins TRBV7-7 to TRBJ2-2, with D perhaps TRBD2 (5 bases). The CDR3 runs to 15 residues. CDR1 and CDR2 (germline): SSHAT, FNYEAQ (reference sequence). The CDR3 DNA reads as TGTGCTAGCAGCTTACATCCGGGAAACACCGGGGAGCTGTTTTTT. This sequence encodes CASSLHPGNTGELFF.